This T cell receptor (beta chain) is from a study of vaccination effects on CD4 cells after COVID-19. About the study: Each participant received a vaccine that was either BNT162b2 or mRNA-1273, given as two doses.

Data came from immunoSEQ multiplex PCR; TCRdb stores just in-frame clones and leaves some out. The sample includes about 63,000 clones, roughly 80% of them seen just once. Notes on the study in general: Pronounced clonal contraction occurred in clones induced by infection and by vaccine late after vaccination. A shortage of convalescent patients and an absence of early post-infection timepoints characterized the study.

Points on this clone: No antigen is known for it.

Peptide-pool stimulation followed by sequencing identified expanded antigen-specific CD4+ clonotypes in the ViraFEST assay. When less than 13 days of culture had elapsed, CD4+ T cells were isolated. Vaccine recipients had no previous SARS-CoV-2 infection; their nucleocapsid antibodies were negative. Researchers swapped half the medium for IL-2 medium on both days 3 and 7. V lost 6 bases, J lost 9 bases, and 12 bases lay in between. The CDR3 contains 11 residues. CDR1 and CDR2 from the germline V gene are SNHLY and FYNNEI. The chain is built from TRBV2 and TRBJ2-7; D possibly corresponds to TRBD1 (6 bases). Sequencing used CD4+ T cells from PBMCs cultured with HCoV-OC43 spike peptides, obtained before COVID-19 vaccination. Subset specified: HCoV-OC43 spike overlapping peptide pool stimulation. This sequence originates from a human donor who received a COVID-19 vaccine. CDR3 sequence (DNA): TGTGCCAGCAGGATACAGGGAGTGCAGTACGTC. It codes for CASRIQGVQYV.